This T cell receptor beta chain is from a study of CD8+ T cells in alopecia areata. As for the study in general: Treated patients took oral tofacitinib at 5 to 10 mg twice daily. Tofacitinib therapy lasting 6 to 18 months was followed by 6 months off drug.

As part of sample collection, lesional scalp punch biopsies and peripheral blood were taken from alopecia areata patients. This clone was found a few times. Its antigen is not identified. As the sequencing template, cDNA was produced by extracting RNA and reverse transcribing it. The method was immunoSEQ multiplex PCR; TCRdb's version includes in-frame clones alone and lacks a portion of them. This table holds some 7,500 clones, approximately 70% found once. The CDR3 has 14 residues. Trimming removed 7 bases from V and 12 bases from J, with 24 bases in between. CDR1 is MNHEY and CDR2 is SMNVEV in the germline V gene (reference sequence). Whole-study findings and limits: Clonality exceeded that of normal scalp in lesional scalp, most notably in alopecia totalis/universalis.

Sequenced here: skin, sampled at week 0. The source is a human donor with alopecia areata. The gene calls are TRBV27 and TRBJ1-2; maybe TRBD1 (5 bases). The CDR3 loop is CASMSRVGVGFHTF. The CDR3 nucleotides read TGTGCCAGCATGAGCAGGGTAGGGGTCGGATTCCACACCTTC.